This T cell receptor beta chain was retrieved from a study of response to subunit inactivated influenza vaccine. Study-wide results and caveats: Each seasonal influenza vaccination recruits few new T cells, the authors suggested.

This clonotype has ten or more counts. The antigen remains unidentified. TCRdb reprocessed the RT-PCR reads with MiXCR, giving one entry per CDR3 protein. The sample includes about 520,000 distinct CDR3 sequences, approximately 9.9% seen only once; the top ten take roughly 12%. The CDR3 length is 18 residues. Germline-derived CDR1 and CDR2 are SQVTM and ANQGSEA. The V and J ends lost 7 bases and 2 bases respectively, with 29 bases between them. This TCR derives from a man aged 50 to 60 who received an inactivated influenza vaccine. Sequencing was performed on PBMCs from blood, taken roughly 6 weeks after vaccination. This chain uses TRBV29-1 with TRBJ1-2, with D possibly being TRBD1 (6 bases). The CDR3 nucleotides read TGCAGCGCTCCTTTCCATTCTTCCCGGGACATCGAAAACTATGGCTACACCTTC. It translates to CSAPFHSSRDIENYGYTF.